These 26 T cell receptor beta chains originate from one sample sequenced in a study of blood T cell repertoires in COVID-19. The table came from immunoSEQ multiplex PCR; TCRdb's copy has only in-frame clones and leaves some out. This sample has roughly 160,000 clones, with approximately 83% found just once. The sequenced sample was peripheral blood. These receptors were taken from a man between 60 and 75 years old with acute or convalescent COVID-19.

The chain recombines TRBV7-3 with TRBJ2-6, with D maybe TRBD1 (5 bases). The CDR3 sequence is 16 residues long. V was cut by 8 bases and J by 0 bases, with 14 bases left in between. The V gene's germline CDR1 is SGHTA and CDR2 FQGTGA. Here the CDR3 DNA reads TGTGCCAGCGGACAAGGGGCAGGCTCTGGGGCCAACGTCCTGACTTTC. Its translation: CASGQGAGSGANVLTF.

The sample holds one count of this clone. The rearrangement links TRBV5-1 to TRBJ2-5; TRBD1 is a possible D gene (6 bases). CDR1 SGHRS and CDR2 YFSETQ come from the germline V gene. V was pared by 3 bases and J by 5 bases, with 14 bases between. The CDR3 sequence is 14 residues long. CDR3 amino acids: CASSSGQLGETQYF. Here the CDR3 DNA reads TGCGCCAGCAGCTCAGGACAGCTGGGGGAGACCCAGTACTTC.

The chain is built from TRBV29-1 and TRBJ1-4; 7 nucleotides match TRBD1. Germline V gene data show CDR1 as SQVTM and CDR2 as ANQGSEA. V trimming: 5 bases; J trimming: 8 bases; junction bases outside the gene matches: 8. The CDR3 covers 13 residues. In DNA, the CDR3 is TGCAGCGTTACAGGGGCTGAAAAGGAAAAACTGTTTTTT. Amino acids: CSVTGAEKEKLFF. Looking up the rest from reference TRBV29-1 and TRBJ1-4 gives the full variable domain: SAVISQKPSRDICQRGTSLTIQCQVDSQVTMMFWYRQQPGQSLTLIATANQGSEATYESGFVIDKFPISRPNLTFSTLTVSNMSPEDSSIYLCSVTGAEKEKLFFGSGTQLSVL.

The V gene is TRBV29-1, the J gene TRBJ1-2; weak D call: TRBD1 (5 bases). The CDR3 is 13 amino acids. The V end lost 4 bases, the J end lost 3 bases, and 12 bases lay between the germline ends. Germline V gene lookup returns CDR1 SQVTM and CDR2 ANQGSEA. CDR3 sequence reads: CSVGGEGDYGYTF. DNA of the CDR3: TGCAGCGTTGGAGGGGAGGGCGACTATGGCTACACCTTC. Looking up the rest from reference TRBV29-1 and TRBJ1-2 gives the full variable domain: SAVISQKPSRDICQRGTSLTIQCQVDSQVTMMFWYRQQPGQSLTLIATANQGSEATYESGFVIDKFPISRPNLTFSTLTVSNMSPEDSSIYLCSVGGEGDYGYTFGSGTRLTVV.

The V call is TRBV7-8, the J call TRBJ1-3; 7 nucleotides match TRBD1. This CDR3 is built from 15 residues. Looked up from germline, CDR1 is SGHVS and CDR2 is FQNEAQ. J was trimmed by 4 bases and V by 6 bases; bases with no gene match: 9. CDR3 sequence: CASRPDRRAGNTIYF. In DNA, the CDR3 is TGTGCCAGCAGGCCGGACAGGAGGGCAGGAAACACCATATATTTT.

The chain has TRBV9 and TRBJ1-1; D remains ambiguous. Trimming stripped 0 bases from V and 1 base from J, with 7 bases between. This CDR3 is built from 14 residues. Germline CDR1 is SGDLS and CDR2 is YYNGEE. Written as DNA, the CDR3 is TGTGCCAGCAGCGTAGTAACTGCGAACACTGAAGCTTTCTTT. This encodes CASSVVTANTEAFF.

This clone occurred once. The CDR3 DNA reads as TGCGCCAGCAGCCCCCCTAGCGGGAGAACCGAGCAGTACTTC. Protein sequence: CASSPPSGRTEQYF. This chain connects TRBV5-1 to TRBJ2-7, with 10 bases lining up with TRBD2. The germline V gene encodes CDR1 SGHRS and CDR2 YFSETQ. The CDR3 is 14 amino acids. Germline trimming cut 4 bases from V and 6 bases from J; bases unmatched to any gene: 7.

For the CDR3, the DNA is TGTGCCGCCACGGGGTGGGCCCCGAAGGATCAGCCCCAGCATTTT. Protein product: CAATGWAPKDQPQHF. The V and J genes are TRBV24-1 and TRBJ1-5; D gene uncertain. Germline CDR1 KGHDR, CDR2 SFDVKD. The V and J ends lost 12 bases and 5 bases respectively, with 22 bases between them. The CDR3 contains 15 residues.

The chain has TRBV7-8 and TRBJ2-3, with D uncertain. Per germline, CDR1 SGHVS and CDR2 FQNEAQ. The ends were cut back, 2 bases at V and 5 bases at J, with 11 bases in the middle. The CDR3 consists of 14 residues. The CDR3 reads CASSLNSWRDTQYF. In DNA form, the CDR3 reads TGTGCCAGCAGCTTAAACTCCTGGAGAGATACGCAGTATTTT.

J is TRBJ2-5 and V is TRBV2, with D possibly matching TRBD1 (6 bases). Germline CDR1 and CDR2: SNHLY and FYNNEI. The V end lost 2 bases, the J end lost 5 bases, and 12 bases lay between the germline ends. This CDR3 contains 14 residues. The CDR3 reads CASSERAGVETQYF. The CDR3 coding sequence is TGTGCCAGCAGTGAACGCGCAGGGGTTGAGACCCAGTACTTC.

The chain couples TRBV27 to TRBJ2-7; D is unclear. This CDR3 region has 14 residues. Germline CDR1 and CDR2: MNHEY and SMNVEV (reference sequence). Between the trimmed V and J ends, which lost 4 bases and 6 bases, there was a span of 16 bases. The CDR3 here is CASSSRVGLGEQYF. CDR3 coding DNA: TGTGCCAGCAGTTCCCGGGTTGGGTTAGGCGAGCAGTACTTC.

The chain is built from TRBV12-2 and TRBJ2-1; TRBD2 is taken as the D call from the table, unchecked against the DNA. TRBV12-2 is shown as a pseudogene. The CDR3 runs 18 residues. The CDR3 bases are TGTGCAAGTCGCTTAGCCCGTTCGGGGTCCCCGGTCTACAATGAGCAGTTCTTC. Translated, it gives CASRLARSGSPVYNEQFF.

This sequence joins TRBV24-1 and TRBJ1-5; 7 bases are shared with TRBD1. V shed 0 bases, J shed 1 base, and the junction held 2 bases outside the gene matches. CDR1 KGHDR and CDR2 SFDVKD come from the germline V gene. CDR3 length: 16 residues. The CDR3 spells CATSDLKGASNQPQHF. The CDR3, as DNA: TGTGCCACCAGTGATTTGAAGGGGGCCAGCAATCAGCCCCAGCATTTT.

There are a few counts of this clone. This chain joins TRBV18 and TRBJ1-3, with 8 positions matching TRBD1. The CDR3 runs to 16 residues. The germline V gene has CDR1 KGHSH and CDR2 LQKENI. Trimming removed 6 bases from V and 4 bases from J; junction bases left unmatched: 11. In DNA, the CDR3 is TGTGCCAGCTCGCTCTTGCAGGGGGCAGAAGGAAACACCATATATTTT. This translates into CASSLLQGAEGNTIYF.

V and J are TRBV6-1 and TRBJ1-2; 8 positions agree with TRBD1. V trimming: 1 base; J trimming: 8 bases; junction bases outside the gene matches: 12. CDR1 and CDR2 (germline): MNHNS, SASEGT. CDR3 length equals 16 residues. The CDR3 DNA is TGTGCCAGCAGTGAAGATTTGAGGACAGGGCGGTACGGCTACACCTTC. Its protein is CASSEDLRTGRYGYTF.

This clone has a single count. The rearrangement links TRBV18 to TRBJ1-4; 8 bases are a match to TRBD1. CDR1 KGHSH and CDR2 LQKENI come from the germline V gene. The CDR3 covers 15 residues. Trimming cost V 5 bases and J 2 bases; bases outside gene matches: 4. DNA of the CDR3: TGTGCCAGCTCAACACAGGGGGTCACTAATGAAAAACTGTTTTTT. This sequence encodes CASSTQGVTNEKLFF.

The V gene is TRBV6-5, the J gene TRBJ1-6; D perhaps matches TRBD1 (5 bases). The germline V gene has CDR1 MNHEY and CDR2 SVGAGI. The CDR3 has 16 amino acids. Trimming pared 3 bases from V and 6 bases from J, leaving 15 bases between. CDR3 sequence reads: CASSYDRGSSNSPLHF. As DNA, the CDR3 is TGTGCCAGCAGTTATGACCGGGGGTCTAGTAATTCACCCCTCCACTTT.

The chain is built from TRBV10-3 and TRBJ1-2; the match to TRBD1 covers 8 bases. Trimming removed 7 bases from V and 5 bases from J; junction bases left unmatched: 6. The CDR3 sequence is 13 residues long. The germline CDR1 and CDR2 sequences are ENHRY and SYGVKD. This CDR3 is CAINRQGLYGYTF. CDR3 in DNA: TGTGCCATCAATAGACAGGGGTTGTATGGCTACACCTTC.

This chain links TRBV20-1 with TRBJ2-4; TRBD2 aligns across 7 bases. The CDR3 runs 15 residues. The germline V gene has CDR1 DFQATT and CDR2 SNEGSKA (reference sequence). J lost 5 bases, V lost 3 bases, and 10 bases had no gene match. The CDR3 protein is CSASLPGRTQNIQYF. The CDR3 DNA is TGCAGTGCTAGTCTTCCCGGGAGGACTCAAAACATTCAGTACTTC.

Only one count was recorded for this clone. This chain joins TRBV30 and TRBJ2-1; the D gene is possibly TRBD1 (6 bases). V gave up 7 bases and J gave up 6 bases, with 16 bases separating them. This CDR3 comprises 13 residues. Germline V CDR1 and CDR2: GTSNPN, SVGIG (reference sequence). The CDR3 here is CASIGLGANEQFF. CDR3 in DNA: TGTGCCTCGATTGGACTGGGGGCCAATGAGCAGTTCTTC. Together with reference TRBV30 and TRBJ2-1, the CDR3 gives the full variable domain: SQTIHQWPATLVQPVGSPLSLECTVEGTSNPNLYWYRQAAGRGLQLLFYSVGIGQISSEVPQNLSASRPQDRQFILSSKKLLLSDSGFYLCASIGLGANEQFFGPGTRLTVL.

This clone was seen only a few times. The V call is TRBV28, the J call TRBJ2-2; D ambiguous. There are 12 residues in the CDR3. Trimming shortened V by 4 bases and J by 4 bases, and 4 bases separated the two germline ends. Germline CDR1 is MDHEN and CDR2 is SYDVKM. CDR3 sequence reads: CASSSPTGELFF. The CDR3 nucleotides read TGTGCCAGCAGTTCTCCCACCGGGGAGCTGTTTTTT.

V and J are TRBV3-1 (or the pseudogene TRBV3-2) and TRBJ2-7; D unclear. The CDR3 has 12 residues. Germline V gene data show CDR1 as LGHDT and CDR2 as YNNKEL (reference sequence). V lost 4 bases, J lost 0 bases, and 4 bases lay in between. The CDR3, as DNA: TGTGCCAGCAGCCTGAGCTCCTACGAGCAGTACTTC. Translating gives CASSLSSYEQYF.

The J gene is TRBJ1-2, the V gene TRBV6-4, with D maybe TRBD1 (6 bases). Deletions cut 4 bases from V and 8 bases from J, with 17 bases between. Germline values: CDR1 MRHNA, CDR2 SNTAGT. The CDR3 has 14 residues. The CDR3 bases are TGTGCCAGCAGTGTTGAGCCAGGGGTAAAGGGCTACACCTTC. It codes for CASSVEPGVKGYTF.

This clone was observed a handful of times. CDR3 sequence (DNA): TGTGCCACCAGTGGACAGGGGAGTAACACCGGGGAGCTGTTTTTT. Translating it yields CATSGQGSNTGELFF. The chain joins TRBV24-1 to TRBJ2-2; 8 nucleotides align to TRBD1. The V gene's germline CDR1 is KGHDR and CDR2 SFDVKD. With V trimmed by 5 bases and J by 2 bases, 3 bases remained unmatched. This CDR3 has 15 residues.

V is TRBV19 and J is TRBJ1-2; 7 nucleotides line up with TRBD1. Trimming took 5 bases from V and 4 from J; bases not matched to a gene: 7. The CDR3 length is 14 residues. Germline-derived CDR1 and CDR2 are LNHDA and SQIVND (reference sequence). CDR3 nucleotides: TGTGCCAGTAGTCCAAGCACAGGGGCCTATGGCTACACCTTC. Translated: CASSPSTGAYGYTF.

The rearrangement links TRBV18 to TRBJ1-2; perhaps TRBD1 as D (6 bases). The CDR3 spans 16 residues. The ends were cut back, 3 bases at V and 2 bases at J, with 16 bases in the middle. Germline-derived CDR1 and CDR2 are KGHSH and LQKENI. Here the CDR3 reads CASSPFSRGENYGYTF. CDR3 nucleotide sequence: TGTGCCAGCTCACCCTTCTCCAGGGGCGAGAACTATGGCTACACCTTC.